This T cell receptor (beta chain) originates from a study of CD8+ T cells in alopecia areata. This clone showed up just a few times. This CDR3 has 14 residues. The V gene lost 1 base and the J gene lost 6 bases, with 10 bases spanning the gap. The V gene's germline CDR1 is SEHNR and CDR2 FQNEAQ (reference sequence). Sequencing relied on a cDNA template that was reverse transcribed from extracted RNA. The table came from immunoSEQ multiplex PCR; TCRdb's copy has only in-frame clones and leaves some out. In the table there are roughly 59,000 clones, about 45% of which are singletons. This clonotype was obtained from a human donor with alopecia areata. The chain employs TRBV7-9 and TRBJ2-1; D call uncertain. The sample in question was CD8+ T cells sorted from blood, obtained at week 0. CDR3 amino acids: CASSLEGRSNEQFF. The CDR3 coding sequence is TGTGCCAGCAGCTTAGAAGGGCGGAGCAATGAGCAGTTCTTC.